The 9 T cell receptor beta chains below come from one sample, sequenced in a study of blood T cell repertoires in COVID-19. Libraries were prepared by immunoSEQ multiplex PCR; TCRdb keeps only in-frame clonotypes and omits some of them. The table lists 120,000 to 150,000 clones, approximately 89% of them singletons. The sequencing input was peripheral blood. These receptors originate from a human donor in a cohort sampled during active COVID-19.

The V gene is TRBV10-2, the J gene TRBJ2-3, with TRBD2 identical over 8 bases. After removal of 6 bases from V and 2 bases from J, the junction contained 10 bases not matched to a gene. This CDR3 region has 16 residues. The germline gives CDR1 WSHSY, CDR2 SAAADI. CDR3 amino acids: CASRAKLAAHTDTQYF. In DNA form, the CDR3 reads TGCGCCAGCAGGGCTAAACTAGCGGCACACACAGATACGCAGTATTTT.

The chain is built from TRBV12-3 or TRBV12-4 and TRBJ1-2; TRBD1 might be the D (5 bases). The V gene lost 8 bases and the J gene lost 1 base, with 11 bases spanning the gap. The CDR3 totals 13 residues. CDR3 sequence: CASGQGVNYGYTF. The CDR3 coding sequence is TGTGCCAGCGGGCAGGGCGTTAACTATGGCTACACCTTC.

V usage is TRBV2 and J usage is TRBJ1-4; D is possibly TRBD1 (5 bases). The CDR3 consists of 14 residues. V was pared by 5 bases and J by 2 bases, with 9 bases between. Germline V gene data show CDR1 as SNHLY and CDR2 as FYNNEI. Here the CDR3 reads CASSPQGTNEKLFF. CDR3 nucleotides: TGTGCCAGCAGTCCCCAGGGTACTAATGAAAAACTGTTTTTT.

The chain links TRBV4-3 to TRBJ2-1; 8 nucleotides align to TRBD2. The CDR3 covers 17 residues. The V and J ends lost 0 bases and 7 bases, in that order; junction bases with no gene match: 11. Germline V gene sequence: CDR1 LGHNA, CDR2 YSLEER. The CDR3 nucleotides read TGCGCCAGCAGCCAAGATTGGACAGCGGGGGTGAGGAATGAGCAGTTCTTC. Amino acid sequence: CASSQDWTAGVRNEQFF.

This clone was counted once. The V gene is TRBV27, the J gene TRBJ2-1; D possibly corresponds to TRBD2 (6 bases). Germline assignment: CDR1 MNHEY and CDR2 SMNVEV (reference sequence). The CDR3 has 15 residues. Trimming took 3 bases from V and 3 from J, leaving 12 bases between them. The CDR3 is CASSLGGGYYNEQFF. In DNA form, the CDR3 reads TGTGCCAGCAGTTTGGGGGGTGGTTACTACAATGAGCAGTTCTTC.

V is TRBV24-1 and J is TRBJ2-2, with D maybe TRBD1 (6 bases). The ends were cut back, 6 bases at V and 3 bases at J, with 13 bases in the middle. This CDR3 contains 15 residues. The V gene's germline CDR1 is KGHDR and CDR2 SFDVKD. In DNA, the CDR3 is TGTGCCACCAGTACACCGGGACAAGACACCGGGGAGCTGTTTTTT. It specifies CATSTPGQDTGELFF.

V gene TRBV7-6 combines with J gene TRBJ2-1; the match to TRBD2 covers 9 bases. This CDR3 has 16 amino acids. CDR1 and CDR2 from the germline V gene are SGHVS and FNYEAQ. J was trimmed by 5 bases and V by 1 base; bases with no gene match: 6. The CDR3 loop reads CASSLVASGVNNEQFF. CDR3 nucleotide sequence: TGTGCCAGCAGCTTAGTAGCTAGCGGGGTAAACAATGAGCAGTTCTTC.

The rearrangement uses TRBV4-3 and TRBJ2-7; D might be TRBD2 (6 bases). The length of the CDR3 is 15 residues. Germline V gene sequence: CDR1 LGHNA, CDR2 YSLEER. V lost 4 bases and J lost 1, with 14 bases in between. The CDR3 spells CASSPDSGRSYEQYF. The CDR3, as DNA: TGCGCCAGCAGCCCTGACAGCGGGCGGTCCTACGAGCAGTACTTC.

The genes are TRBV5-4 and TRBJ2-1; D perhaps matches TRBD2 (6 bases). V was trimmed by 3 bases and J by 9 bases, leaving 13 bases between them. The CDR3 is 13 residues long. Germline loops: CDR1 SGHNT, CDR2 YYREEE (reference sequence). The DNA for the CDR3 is TGTGCCAGCAGCTCCGGGACTGCTGCTGAGCAGTTCTTC. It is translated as CASSSGTAAEQFF.